The present T cell receptor beta chain was sequenced within a study of shared clonotypes between healthy human individuals. Whole-study results and caveats: With a handful of donors compared, approximately 5.5% of naive CD4 clonotypes were shared. Donor scarcity curtailed the genetic and exposure-history diversity represented herein.

TCRdb keeps only in-frame clones here, not all; method: immunoSEQ multiplex PCR. The data contain around 1.1 million clones, about 80% of them singletons. CDR1 and CDR2 from the germline V gene are ENHRY and SYGVKD. Deletions cut 7 bases from V and 0 bases from J, with 13 bases between. The CDR3 sequence is 15 residues long. About this clone itself: Its antigen is unidentified.

V gene TRBV10-3 combines with J gene TRBJ2-1; D remains unclear. The sequencing input was memory CD4+ T cells from PBMCs. Regarding subset: CD45RA-negative fraction. The source of this sequence is a man in his late teens or twenties in good health. Some clones in this sample may be carry-over from other donors' samples. The CDR3 bases are TGTGCCATCAATTCTTACGTAAGCTCCTACAATGAGCAGTTCTTC. This translates into CAINSYVSSYNEQFF.